This T cell receptor beta chain was observed in a study of blood T cells in healthy people across ages (dated by TCRdb to the mid-2010s). General notes on the study: In model experiments, template switching captured about one uniquely barcoded TCR beta cDNA molecule for every two T cells. The donors were split into four age groups: young (average about 15 years), middle-aged (around 40), aged (approximately 60) and long-lived (roughly 86). Two additional independent replicas of 1 million unique cDNA reads from the same blood draw were analyzed for two donors (one aged 18 to 30 and one aged 80 or older). Donors of different ages were randomly distributed across sequencing lanes to avoid experimental bias. Age-related changes in TCR beta repertoire diversity were measured in the study by deep sequencing normalized with unique cDNA molecular identifiers.

Concerning this clonotype itself: No antigen is known for it. No base-level quality is on record; no much larger clone is a single base apart.

Systemically healthy Caucasian individuals from Russia, 39 in total and aged about 6 to 90 years, were included as donors. Each donor gave approximately 9.4 milliliters of peripheral blood, drawn into EDTA-treated Vacutainer tubes. Ficoll-Paque density-gradient centrifugation was used to isolate PBMCs, with at least 6.5 million per sample. Trizol reagent was used to extract total RNA from PBMCs, with at least 5 micrograms per sample. For every donor, flow cytometry on a PBMC aliquot measured the percentage of naive CD45RAhigh/CD27high T cells. The germline V gene encodes CDR1 DFQATT and CDR2 SNEGSKA (reference sequence). The CDR3 contains 14 residues, cysteine and phenylalanine counted. Only the CDR3 part of the read is kept: 42 bases, read in frame from the first base. Overall study outcomes, separate from this receptor: The CMV infection status of donors was not known, potentially confounding age-related changes in expanded clonotypes. Observed TCR beta diversity per million T cells fell roughly linearly with age, and a significant reduction was already apparent by age roughly 40. The long-lived group showed more naive CD4+ T cells, fewer expanded clones and increased TCR diversity than the aged group, suggesting age selection. Estimates of total diversity from one million sequenced T cells were regarded as lower bounds and underestimates. Because profiling used bulk unsorted PBMCs, naive and antigen-experienced compartments could not be compared conclusively. A strong correlation was found between observed TCR beta diversity and the percentage of naive T cells measured by flow cytometry.

Libraries were prepared through 5' RACE. Sequencer: Illumina HiSeq 2500. A second PCR of about 7 to 12 cycles was performed with a sample-barcoded 5' primer and a J-beta primer mix. A unique molecular identifier was introduced onto each TCR beta cDNA molecule by a template-switch 5' adaptor carrying 12 random nucleotides. Each sample yielded at least 2.5 million CDR3-containing paired-end reads. The Mint cDNA synthesis kit, primed by a TRBC-specific oligonucleotide, was used to synthesize first-strand cDNA from all RNA. Following uracil-DNA glycosylase treatment, a first 18-cycle PCR with universal primers M1SS and BC2_uni_R was performed on all cDNA. In the original analysis: Normalization of each sample was performed by random selection of 1 million high-quality reads, each carrying a distinct molecular identifier. Instead of being binned into consensus sequences, reads that shared molecular identifiers were thrown out. MiTCR, run with a Q25 quality threshold and the strictest error-elimination algorithm, handled CDR3 identification, clonotype clustering and error correction. A nonparametric unseen species model using Euler transformation provided a lower-bound estimate of total TCR beta diversity. TCRdb handled the public reads itself, with Q25 trimming in fastp and clone calling in MiXCR, and kept productive beta chains. CDR3 protein duplicates are merged, each entry listing the most common genes and DNA. The V and J calls shown here were made by TCRdb, not taken from the authors' results. The sample table records about 750,000 distinct CDR3 sequences; roughly 50% of these occur just once. Clones ranked in the top ten supply around 41% of the sample.

Sequencing used blood. The sequence was obtained from an elderly man in good health. The chain was built from TRBV20-1 and TRBJ2-4, with the D segment identity uncertain. Judging by the DNA end, TRBJ2-7 fits better; the J call may be wrong. This receptor carries the CDR3 CSATVPGTTYEQYF. The DNA sequence is TGCAGTGCCACAGTACCGGGTACCACCTACGAGCAGTACTTC.